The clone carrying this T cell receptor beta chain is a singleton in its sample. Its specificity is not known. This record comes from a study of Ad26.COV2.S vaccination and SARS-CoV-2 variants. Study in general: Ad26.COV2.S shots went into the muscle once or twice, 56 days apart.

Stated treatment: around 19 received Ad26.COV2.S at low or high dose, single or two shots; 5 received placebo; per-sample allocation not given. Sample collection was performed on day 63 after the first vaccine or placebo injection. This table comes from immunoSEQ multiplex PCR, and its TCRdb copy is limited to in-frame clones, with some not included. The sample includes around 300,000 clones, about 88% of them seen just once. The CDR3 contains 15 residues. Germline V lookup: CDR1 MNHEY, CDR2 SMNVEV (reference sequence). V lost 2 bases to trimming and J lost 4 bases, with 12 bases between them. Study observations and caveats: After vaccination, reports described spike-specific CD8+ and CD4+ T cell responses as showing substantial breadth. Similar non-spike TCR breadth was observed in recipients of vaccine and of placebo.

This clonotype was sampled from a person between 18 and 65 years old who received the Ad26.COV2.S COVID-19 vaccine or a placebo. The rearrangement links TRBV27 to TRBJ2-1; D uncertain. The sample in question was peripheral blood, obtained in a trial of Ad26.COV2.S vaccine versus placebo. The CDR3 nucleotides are TGTGCCAGCAGTTTAAGGTATAGGGCGTACAATGAGCAGTTCTTC. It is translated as CASSLRYRAYNEQFF.